The T cell receptor (beta chain) under discussion was sequenced for a study of shared clonotypes between healthy human individuals. The study, taken as a whole, reports: Non-shared clonotypes had lower generation probabilities than clonotypes shared by all four sorted-subset donors. The study generally estimated greater richness for naive than memory subsets.

All donors were healthy HIV-negative adults lacking recent acute infections or vaccinations. As processed by the authors: As immunoSEQ supplied junction-only sequences (without quality scores), filtering differed. Clones were sequenced by immunoSEQ multiplex PCR, and TCRdb holds only the in-frame ones, with some missing. For V, J and clone size, that table is used; D and trimming come from the DNA. The sample has about 1 million clones, 65% to 75% seen once. V lost 6 bases, J lost 2 bases, and 5 bases lay in between. This CDR3 comprises 11 residues. Germline V gene data show CDR1 as ENHRY and CDR2 as SYGVKD. Notes on this clone: Its specificity is not known.

The rearrangement joins TRBV10-3 to TRBJ2-7; no clear D gene. Material for sequencing was memory CD4+ T cells sorted from blood. Indicated subset: CD45RA-negative fraction. The TCR originated in a man between 18 and 35 years old in good health. The CDR3 spells CAISTTYEQYF. The CDR3 region has the DNA TGTGCCATCAGCACAACCTACGAGCAGTACTTC.